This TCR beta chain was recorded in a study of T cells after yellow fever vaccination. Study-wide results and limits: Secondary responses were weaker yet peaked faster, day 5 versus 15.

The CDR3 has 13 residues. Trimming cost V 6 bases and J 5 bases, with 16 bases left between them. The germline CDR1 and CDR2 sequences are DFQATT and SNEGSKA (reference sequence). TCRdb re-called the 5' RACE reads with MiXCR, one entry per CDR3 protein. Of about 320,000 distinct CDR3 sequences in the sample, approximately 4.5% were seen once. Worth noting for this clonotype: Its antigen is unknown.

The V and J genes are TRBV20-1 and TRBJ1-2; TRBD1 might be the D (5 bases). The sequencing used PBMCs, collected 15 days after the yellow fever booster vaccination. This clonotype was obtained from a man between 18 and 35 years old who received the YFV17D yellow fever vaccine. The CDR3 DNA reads TGCAGTGCCCGGGGCAGGCGGCCATATGGCTACACCTTC. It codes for CSARGRRPYGYTF.